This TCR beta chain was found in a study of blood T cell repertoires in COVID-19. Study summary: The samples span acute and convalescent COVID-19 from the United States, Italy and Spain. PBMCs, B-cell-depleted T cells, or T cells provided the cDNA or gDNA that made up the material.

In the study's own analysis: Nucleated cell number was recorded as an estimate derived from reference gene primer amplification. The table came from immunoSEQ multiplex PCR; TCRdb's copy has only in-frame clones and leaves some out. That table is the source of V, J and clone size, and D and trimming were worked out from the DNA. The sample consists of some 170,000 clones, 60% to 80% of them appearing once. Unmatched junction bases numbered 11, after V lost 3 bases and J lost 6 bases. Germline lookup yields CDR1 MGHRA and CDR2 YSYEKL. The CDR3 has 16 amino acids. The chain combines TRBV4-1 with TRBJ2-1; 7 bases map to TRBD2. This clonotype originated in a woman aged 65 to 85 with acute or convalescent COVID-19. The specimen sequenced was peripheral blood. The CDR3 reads CASSQPGRGSVNEQFF. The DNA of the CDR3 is TGCGCCAGCAGCCAGCCCGGACGCGGGAGTGTCAATGAGCAGTTCTTC.